The entry below gives a single TCR beta chain sequence along with its context. What it recognizes is unknown. With 4 bases clipped from V and 3 bases from J, the junction kept 10 bases outside the gene matches. Germline V gene data show CDR1 as SGHDN and CDR2 as FVKESK. CDR3 length: 16 amino acids. The data were obtained in a study of cytomegalovirus exposure and HLA in healthy donors. The PCR had 60 Vbeta and 13 Jbeta primers. The protocol was immunoSEQ multiplex PCR, while the TCRdb copy is restricted to in-frame clones and leaves out a portion. The sample's table shows about 140,000 clones. Notes on the study in general: Most CMV-associated TCR beta chains appeared HLA-restricted in a later analysis. Some V segments could not be told apart, so they were left out, TRBV6-2 and TRBV6-3 among them.

Material for sequencing was PBMCs. The chain joins TRBV14 to TRBJ2-3; 7 bases line up with TRBD2. The sequence was obtained from a male donor in good health and CMV-seronegative. Written as DNA, the CDR3 is TGTGCCAGCAGCCTACGAAAAGGGACTACAACAGATACGCAGTATTTT. Protein product: CASSLRKGTTTDTQYF.